Below, 19 T cell receptor beta chains from the same sample are listed, as sequenced in a study of blood T cell repertoires in COVID-19. Sequencing was performed with immunoSEQ multiplex PCR; in TCRdb, only in-frame clones are kept and a portion is missing. The table lists under 150,000 clones, 75% to 90% of them singletons. The sequenced material came from PBMCs or T cells enriched from blood (not recorded which). These receptors all stem from a man aged 45-60 years in a cohort exposed to, infected with or recovered from COVID-19 (not recorded which).

The rearrangement uses TRBV6-6 and TRBJ2-7, with 8 bases lining up with TRBD1. The V and J ends lost 4 bases and 8 bases, in that order; junction bases with no gene match: 4. Germline loops: CDR1 MNHNY, CDR2 SVGAGI (reference sequence). The CDR3 length is 12 residues. DNA for the CDR3: TGTGCCAGCAGTTCGCAGGGGGCCCAGCAGTACTTC. The encoded protein is CASSSQGAQQYF.

The J gene is TRBJ2-1, the V gene TRBV11-3, with 10 bases identical to TRBD2. This CDR3 is 16 amino acids long. Germline trimming cut 4 bases from V and 1 base from J; bases unmatched to any gene: 4. Looked up from germline, CDR1 is SGHNT and CDR2 is YENEEA. CDR3 in amino acids: CASSSTSGISYNEQFF. CDR3 bases: TGTGCCAGCAGCTCCACTAGCGGGATTTCCTACAATGAGCAGTTCTTC.

V gene TRBV5-3 combines with J gene TRBJ1-2; D remains ambiguous. TRBV5-3 is filed as an ORF, its function uncertain. The CDR3 is made up of 16 amino acids. V was pared by 2 bases and J by 4 bases, with 18 bases between. The CDR3 nucleotides read TGTGCCAGAAGCTTTGAGACGAGGATCCTTTGCTATGGCTACACCTTC. Translation gives CARSFETRILCYGYTF.

The J gene is TRBJ2-3, the V gene TRBV10-3; 12 nucleotides align to TRBD2. CDR3 length: 16 amino acids. Germline loops: CDR1 ENHRY, CDR2 SYGVKD. J gave up 4 bases and V 5 bases, and 7 bases lay outside the gene matches. CDR3 sequence reads: CAISSLAGGPPDTQYF. CDR3 DNA: TGTGCCATCAGTTCTCTAGCGGGGGGGCCGCCAGATACGCAGTATTTT.

This chain uses TRBV21-1 with TRBJ2-6; TRBD2, the table's D call, lacks a check against the DNA. TRBV21-1 constitutes a pseudogene. The CDR3 consists of 13 residues. DNA of the CDR3: TGTGCCAGCAGCAAGAGGGGGGCCAACGTCCTGACTTTC. It translates to CASSKRGANVLTF.

CDR3 DNA: TGTGCCAGCAGTTTAGAAGCGGGGGCCAACTACGAGCAGTACTTC. It encodes CASSLEAGANYEQYF. The V and J genes are TRBV27 and TRBJ2-7; TRBD2 aligns across 8 bases. With 2 bases clipped from V and 3 bases from J, the junction kept 6 bases outside the gene matches. There are 15 residues in the CDR3. The germline CDR1 and CDR2 sequences are MNHEY and SMNVEV (reference sequence).

This clone was seen a single time. This chain joins TRBV6-5 and TRBJ2-1, with D perhaps matching TRBD1 (5 bases). Trimming shortened V by 7 bases and J by 8 bases, and 12 bases separated the two germline ends. Per germline, CDR1 MNHEY and CDR2 SVGAGI. The CDR3 spans 12 residues. The CDR3 coding sequence is TGTGCCAGCAACCCAGGGCGGTATGAGCAGTTCTTC. Encoded protein: CASNPGRYEQFF.

The chain links TRBV27 to TRBJ2-5; 8 bases are a match to TRBD2. The CDR3 loop spans 14 amino acids. The junction had 8 bases not matched to a gene; V was cut back by 6 bases and J by 5 bases. Germline-derived CDR1 and CDR2 are MNHEY and SMNVEV (reference sequence). The CDR3 nucleotides are TGTGCCAGCAGGAAAGCGGGAGAGGGGGAGACCCAGTACTTC. It specifies CASRKAGEGETQYF.

J is TRBJ1-3 and V is TRBV21-1; the table names TRBD1, a call not compared with the DNA. TRBV21-1 is reported as a pseudogene. There are 18 residues in the CDR3. DNA of the CDR3: TGTGCCAGCAGCAAAGCGGGGGCCTGGACAGTCTTTACAAACACCATATATTTT. Its protein is CASSKAGAWTVFTNTIYF.

The rearrangement joins TRBV6-5 to TRBJ2-3, with unresolved D. This CDR3 contains 13 residues. The V gene's germline CDR1 is MNHEY and CDR2 SVGAGI. Between the trimmed V and J ends, which lost 6 bases and 3 bases, there was a span of 10 bases. CDR3 in DNA: TGTGCCAGCAGCCGATTCGGGACAGATACGCAGTATTTT. Its protein product is CASSRFGTDTQYF.

The rearrangement uses TRBV18 and TRBJ2-5; D perhaps matches TRBD2 (5 bases). Germline-derived CDR1 and CDR2 are KGHSH and LQKENI. The CDR3 has 12 residues. The V and J ends lost 8 bases and 7 bases respectively, with 14 bases between them. Written as DNA, the CDR3 is TGTGCCAGCCACGGGTCAGAGGGGACCCAGTACTTC. Protein sequence: CASHGSEGTQYF.

This sequence joins TRBV7-8 and TRBJ2-7; D is perhaps TRBD2 (6 bases). With 5 bases removed from V and 1 base from J, the gap between germline ends came to 12 bases. The CDR3 runs 14 residues. In germline, CDR1 is SGHVS, CDR2 FQNEAQ. For the CDR3, the DNA is TGTGCCAGCAGCGACGGGACTCCTTCCTACGAGCAGTACTTC. Encoded protein: CASSDGTPSYEQYF.

This clone was seen a handful of times. This sequence joins TRBV7-8 and TRBJ2-7, with 8 nucleotides matching TRBD1. The CDR3 sequence is 16 residues long. Germline CDR1 SGHVS, CDR2 FQNEAQ. With V trimmed by 5 bases and J by 3 bases, 12 bases remained unmatched. The CDR3 loop is CASSPTRGQGDYEQYF. Written as DNA, the CDR3 is TGTGCCAGCAGCCCTACCCGCGGACAGGGAGACTACGAGCAGTACTTC.

The gene calls are TRBV13 and TRBJ2-7, with D perhaps matching TRBD1 (5 bases). CDR3 size: 13 residues. Trimming cost V 4 bases and J 6 bases, with 13 bases left between them. Germline V gene lookup returns CDR1 PRHDT and CDR2 FYEKMQ (reference sequence). The CDR3 coding sequence is TGTGCCAGCAGCTCTCGACAGCCGGGCGAGCAGTACTTC. Its protein is CASSSRQPGEQYF.

The rearrangement uses TRBV3-1 (or the pseudogene TRBV3-2) and TRBJ1-3, with 9 positions matching TRBD1. Germline trimming cut 1 base from V and 0 bases from J; bases unmatched to any gene: 4. The germline V gene has CDR1 LGHDT and CDR2 YNNKEL (reference sequence). The CDR3 spans 17 residues. This CDR3 is CASSQAGQGSSGNTIYF. CDR3 nucleotide sequence: TGTGCCAGCAGCCAAGCGGGACAGGGAAGCTCTGGAAACACCATATATTTT.

V usage is TRBV4-3 and J usage is TRBJ2-2; TRBD2 is a possible D gene (5 bases). The germline V and J ends were trimmed by 0 bases and 5 bases, with 7 bases remaining between them. The CDR3 loop spans 14 amino acids. CDR1 and CDR2 from the germline V gene are LGHNA and YSLEER. DNA for the CDR3: TGCGCCAGCAGCCAAGATCGGGGAACCGGGGAGCTGTTTTTT. Residues: CASSQDRGTGELFF.

The chain joins TRBV5-1 to TRBJ2-1; TRBD2 matches 11 bases. Per the germline V gene, CDR1 is SGHRS and CDR2 is YFSETQ. The CDR3 consists of 15 residues. V shed 2 bases and J 10 bases; nucleotides not matched to a gene: 8. The CDR3, as DNA: TGCGCCAGCAGCTTCTCCCTAGCGGGAGGTGGGGAGCAGTTCTTC. It is translated as CASSFSLAGGGEQFF.

V and J are TRBV21-1 and TRBJ2-5; the listed D gene, TRBD1, was not tested against the DNA. TRBV21-1 is deemed a pseudogene. The CDR3 is 11 amino acids. The CDR3 loop reads CAIGTEETQYF. DNA of the CDR3: TGTGCCATCGGGACAGAAGAGACCCAGTACTTC.

The J gene is TRBJ1-6, the V gene TRBV5-8, with D uncertain. CDR3 length equals 13 residues. CDR1 SGHTS and CDR2 YDEGEE come from the germline V gene. Between the trimmed V and J ends, which lost 0 bases and 7 bases, there was a span of 5 bases. CDR3 in amino acids: CASSLGSNSPLHF. The CDR3 bases are TGTGCCAGCAGCTTGGGGAGCAATTCACCCCTCCACTTT.